This TCR beta chain was sequenced for a study of T cells after yellow fever vaccination. General study findings and limits: Abundant bulk-population clonotypes could contaminate the FACS-sorted repertoires.

This clonotype was counted at least ten times. Its antigen remains unknown. The length of the CDR3 is 14 residues. With V trimmed by 8 bases and J by 0 bases, 2 bases remained unmatched. From germline, CDR1 is MNHEY and CDR2 SVGAGI. It was through 5'RACE template switching that TCR cDNA was made, with a universal primer site and UMIs added. MiXCR, run by TCRdb on the 5' RACE reads, gives a single entry per CDR3 protein. Among about 220,000 distinct CDR3 sequences listed, about 3% were seen once. The V and J genes are TRBV6-5 and TRBJ2-1, with 9 bases matching TRBD1. The material was CD4+ T cells sorted from PBMCs, obtained 10 days after the yellow fever booster vaccination. This TCR was recovered from a man between 18 and 29 years old who received the YFV17D yellow fever vaccine. The CDR3 bases are TGTGCCAGCCGACAGGGGGGCTCCTACAATGAGCAGTTCTTC. Amino acids: CASRQGGSYNEQFF.